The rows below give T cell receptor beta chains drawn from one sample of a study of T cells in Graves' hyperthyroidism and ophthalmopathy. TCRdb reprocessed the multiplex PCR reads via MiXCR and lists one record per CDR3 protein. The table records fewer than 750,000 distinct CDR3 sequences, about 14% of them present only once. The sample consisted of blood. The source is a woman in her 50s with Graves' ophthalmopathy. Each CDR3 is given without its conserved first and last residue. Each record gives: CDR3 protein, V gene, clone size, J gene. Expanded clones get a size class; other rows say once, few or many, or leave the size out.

CDR3 protein: AWRILAGVSDTQY; V gene: TRBV30; clone size: .; J gene: TRBJ2-3
CDR3 protein: ASSQGIRNQPQH; V gene: TRBV10-2; clone size: .; J gene: TRBJ1-5
CDR3 protein: ASSPTSADTQY; V gene: TRBV18; clone size: many; J gene: TRBJ2-3
CDR3 protein: ASSQEVGRQGDSPLH; V gene: TRBV14; clone size: many; J gene: TRBJ1-6
CDR3 protein: ASSPRVSGTDTQY; V gene: TRBV4-2; clone size: few; J gene: TRBJ2-3
CDR3 protein: ASSQWTGRYEQY; V gene: TRBV11-2; clone size: many; J gene: TRBJ2-7
CDR3 protein: ASRGQGVHVNEQY; V gene: TRBV27; clone size: .; J gene: TRBJ2-7
CDR3 protein: ASSLGRAPNEQF; V gene: TRBV7-3; clone size: many; J gene: TRBJ2-1
CDR3 protein: ASSLTGLAGGPGETQY; V gene: TRBV7-3; clone size: .; J gene: TRBJ2-5
CDR3 protein: ASSLLTGPNEKLF; V gene: TRBV9; clone size: .; J gene: TRBJ1-4